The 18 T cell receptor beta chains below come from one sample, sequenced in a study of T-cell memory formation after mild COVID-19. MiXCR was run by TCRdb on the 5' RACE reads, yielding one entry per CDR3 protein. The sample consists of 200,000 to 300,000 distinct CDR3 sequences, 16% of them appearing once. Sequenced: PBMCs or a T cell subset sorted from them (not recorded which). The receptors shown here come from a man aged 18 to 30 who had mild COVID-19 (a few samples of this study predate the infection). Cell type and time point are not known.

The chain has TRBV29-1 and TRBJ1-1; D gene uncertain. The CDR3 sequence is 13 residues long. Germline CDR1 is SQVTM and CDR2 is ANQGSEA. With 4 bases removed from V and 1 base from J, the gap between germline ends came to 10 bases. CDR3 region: CSVVVSQNTEAFF. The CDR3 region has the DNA TGCAGCGTTGTTGTCAGCCAGAACACTGAAGCTTTCTTT.

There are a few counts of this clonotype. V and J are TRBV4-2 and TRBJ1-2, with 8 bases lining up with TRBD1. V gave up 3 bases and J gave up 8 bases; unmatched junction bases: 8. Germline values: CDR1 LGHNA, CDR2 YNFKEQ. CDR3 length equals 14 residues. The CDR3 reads CASSHDQGARGYTF. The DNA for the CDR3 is TGTGCCAGCAGCCACGACCAGGGGGCTCGGGGCTACACCTTC.

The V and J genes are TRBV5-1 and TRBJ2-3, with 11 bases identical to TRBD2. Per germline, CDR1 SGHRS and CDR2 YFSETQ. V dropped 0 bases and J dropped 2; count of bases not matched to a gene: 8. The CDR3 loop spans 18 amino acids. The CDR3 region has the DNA TGCGCCAGCAGCTTGGTGGCTAGCGGGGGGCCCTACACAGATACGCAGTATTTT. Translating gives CASSLVASGGPYTDTQYF.

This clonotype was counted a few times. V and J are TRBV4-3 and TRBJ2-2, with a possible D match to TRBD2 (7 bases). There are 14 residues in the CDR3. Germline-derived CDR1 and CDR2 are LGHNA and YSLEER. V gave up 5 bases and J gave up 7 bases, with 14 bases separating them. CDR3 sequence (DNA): TGCGCCAGCAGCTCGTGGGGGGGCGGCGGGGAGCTGTTTTTT. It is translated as CASSSWGGGGELFF.

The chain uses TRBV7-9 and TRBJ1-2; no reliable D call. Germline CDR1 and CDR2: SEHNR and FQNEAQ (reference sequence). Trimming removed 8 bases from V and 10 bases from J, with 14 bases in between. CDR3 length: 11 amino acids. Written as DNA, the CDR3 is TGTGCCAGCGCGCGCACTGGGGACTACACCTTC. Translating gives CASARTGDYTF.

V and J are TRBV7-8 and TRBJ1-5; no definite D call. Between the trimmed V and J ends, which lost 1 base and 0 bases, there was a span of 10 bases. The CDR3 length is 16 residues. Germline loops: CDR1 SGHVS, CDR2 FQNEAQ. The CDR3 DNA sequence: TGTGCCAGCAGCTTAGTTTCCGGGTTTAGCAATCAGCCCCAGCATTTT. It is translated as CASSLVSGFSNQPQHF.

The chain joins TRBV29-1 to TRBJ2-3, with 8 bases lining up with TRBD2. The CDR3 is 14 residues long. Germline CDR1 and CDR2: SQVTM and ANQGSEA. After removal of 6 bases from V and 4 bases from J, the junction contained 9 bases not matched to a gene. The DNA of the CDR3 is TGCAGCGTGGAGGGAGCGGGGGACGCAGATACGCAGTATTTT. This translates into CSVEGAGDADTQYF.

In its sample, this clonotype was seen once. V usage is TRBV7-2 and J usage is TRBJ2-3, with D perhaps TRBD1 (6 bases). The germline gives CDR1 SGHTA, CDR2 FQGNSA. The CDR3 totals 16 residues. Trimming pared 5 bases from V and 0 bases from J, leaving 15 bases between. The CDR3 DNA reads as TGTGCCAGCAGCCCTAGGCCGCAGGGGAGCACAGATACGCAGTATTTT. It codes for CASSPRPQGSTDTQYF.

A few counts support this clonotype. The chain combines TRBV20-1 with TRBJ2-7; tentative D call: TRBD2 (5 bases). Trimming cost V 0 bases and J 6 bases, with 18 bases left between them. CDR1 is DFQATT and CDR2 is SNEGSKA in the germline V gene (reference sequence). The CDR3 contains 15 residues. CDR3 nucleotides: TGCAGTGCTAGAGATACCCGCCTCGGGGAGCCCGAGCAGTACTTC. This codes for CSARDTRLGEPEQYF.

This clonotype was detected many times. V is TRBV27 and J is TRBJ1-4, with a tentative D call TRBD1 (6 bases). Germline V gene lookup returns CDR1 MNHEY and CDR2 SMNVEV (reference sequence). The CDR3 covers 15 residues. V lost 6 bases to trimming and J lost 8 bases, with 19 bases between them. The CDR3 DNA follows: TGTGCCAGCAGCCTACCACAGGGAGTGGAGGAAAAACTGTTTTTT. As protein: CASSLPQGVEEKLFF.

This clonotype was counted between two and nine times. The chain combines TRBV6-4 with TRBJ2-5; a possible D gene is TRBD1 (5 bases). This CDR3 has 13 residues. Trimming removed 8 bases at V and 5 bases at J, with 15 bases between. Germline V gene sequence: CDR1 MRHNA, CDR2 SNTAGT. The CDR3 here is CASATGHGETQYF. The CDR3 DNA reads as TGTGCCAGCGCCACAGGCCACGGGGAGACCCAGTACTTC.

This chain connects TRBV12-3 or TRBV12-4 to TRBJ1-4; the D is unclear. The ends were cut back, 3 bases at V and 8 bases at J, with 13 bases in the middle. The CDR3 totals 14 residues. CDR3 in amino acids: CASSLAILREKLFF. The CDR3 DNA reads TGTGCCAGCAGTTTGGCGATCTTAAGGGAAAAACTGTTTTTT.

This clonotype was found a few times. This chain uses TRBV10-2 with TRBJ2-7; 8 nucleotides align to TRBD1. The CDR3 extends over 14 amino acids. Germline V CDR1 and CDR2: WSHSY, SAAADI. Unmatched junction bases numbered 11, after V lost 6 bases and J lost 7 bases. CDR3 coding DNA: TGCGCCAGCAGCCCGGGACAGGCTCTTAGGGAGCAGTACTTC. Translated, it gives CASSPGQALREQYF.

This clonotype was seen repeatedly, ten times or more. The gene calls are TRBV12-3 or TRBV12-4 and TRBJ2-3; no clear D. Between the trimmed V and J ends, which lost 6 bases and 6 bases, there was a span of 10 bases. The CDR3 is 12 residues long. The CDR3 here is CASSPVGDTQYF. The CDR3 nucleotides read TGTGCCAGCAGCCCCGTAGGGGATACGCAGTATTTT.

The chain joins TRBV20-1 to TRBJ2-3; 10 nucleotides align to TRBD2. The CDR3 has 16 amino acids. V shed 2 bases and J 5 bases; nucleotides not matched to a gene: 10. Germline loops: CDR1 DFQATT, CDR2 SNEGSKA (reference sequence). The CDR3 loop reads CSARPLAGVGVDTQYF. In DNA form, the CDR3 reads TGCAGTGCTAGACCGCTAGCGGGGGTGGGGGTAGATACGCAGTATTTT.

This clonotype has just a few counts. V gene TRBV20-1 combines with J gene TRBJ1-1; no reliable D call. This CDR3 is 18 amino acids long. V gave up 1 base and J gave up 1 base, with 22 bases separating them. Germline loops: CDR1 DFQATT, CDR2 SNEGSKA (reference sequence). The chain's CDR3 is CSARVAGRILKENTEAFF. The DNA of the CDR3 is TGCAGTGCTAGAGTGGCAGGCCGAATCTTGAAAGAGAACACTGAAGCTTTCTTT.

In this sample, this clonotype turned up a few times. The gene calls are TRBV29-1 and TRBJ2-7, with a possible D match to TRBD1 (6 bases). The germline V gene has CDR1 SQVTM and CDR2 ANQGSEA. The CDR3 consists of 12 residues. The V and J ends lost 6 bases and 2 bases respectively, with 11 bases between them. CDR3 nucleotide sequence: TGCAGCGTCGTACGGGACACCTACGAGCAGTACGTC. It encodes CSVVRDTYEQYV.

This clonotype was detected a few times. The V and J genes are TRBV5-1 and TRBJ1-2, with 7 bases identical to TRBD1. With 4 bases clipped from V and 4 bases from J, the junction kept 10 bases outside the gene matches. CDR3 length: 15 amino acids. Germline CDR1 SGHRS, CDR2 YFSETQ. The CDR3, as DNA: TGCGCCAGCAGCCCGGCGGCAGGGGGGCCCTATGGCTACACCTTC. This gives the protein CASSPAAGGPYGYTF.